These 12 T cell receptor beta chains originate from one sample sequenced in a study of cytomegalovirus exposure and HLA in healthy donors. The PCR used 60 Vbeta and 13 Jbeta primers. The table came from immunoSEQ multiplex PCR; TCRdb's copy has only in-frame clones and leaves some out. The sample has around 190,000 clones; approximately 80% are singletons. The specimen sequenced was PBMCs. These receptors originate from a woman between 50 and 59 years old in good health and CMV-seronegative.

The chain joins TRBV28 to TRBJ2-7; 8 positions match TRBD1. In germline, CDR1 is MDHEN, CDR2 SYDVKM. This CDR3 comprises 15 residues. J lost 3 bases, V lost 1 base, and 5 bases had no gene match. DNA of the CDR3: TGTGCCAGCAGTTTATTCGACAGGGGTGGCTACGAGCAGTACTTC. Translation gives CASSLFDRGGYEQYF. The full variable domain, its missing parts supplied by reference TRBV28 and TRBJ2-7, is DVKVTQSSRYLVKRTGEKVFLECVQDMDHENMFWYRQDPGLGLRLIYFSYDVKMKEKGDIPEGYSVSREKKERFSLILESASTNQTSMYLCASSLFDRGGYEQYFGPGTRLTVT.

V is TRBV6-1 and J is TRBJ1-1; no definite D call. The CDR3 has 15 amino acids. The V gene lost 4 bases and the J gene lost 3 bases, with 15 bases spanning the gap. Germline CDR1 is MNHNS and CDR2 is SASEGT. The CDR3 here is CASSVTWAGDTEAFF. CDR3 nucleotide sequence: TGTGCCAGCAGTGTCACATGGGCCGGTGACACTGAAGCTTTCTTT.

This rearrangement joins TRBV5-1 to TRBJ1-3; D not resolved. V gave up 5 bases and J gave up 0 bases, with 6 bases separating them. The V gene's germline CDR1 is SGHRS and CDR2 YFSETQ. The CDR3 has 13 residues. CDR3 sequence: CASRADSGNTIYF. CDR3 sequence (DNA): TGCGCCAGCAGGGCAGACTCTGGAAACACCATATATTTT. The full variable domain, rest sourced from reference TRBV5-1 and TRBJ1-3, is KAGVTQTPRYLIKTRGQQVTLSCSPISGHRSVSWYQQTPGQGLQFLFEYFSETQRNKGNFPGRFSGRQFSNSRSEMNVSTLELGDSALYLCASRADSGNTIYFGEGSWLTVV.

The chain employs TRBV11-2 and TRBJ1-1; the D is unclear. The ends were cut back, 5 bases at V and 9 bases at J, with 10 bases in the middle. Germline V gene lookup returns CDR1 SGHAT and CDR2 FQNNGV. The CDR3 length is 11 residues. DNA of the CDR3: TGTGCCAGCAGCCCCTTGAGTCAAGCTTTCTTT. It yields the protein CASSPLSQAFF.

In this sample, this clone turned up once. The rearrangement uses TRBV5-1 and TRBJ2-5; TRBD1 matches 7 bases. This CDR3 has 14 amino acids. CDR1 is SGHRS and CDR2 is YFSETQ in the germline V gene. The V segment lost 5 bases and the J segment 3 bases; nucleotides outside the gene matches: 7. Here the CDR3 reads CASRTGTAKETQYF. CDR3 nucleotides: TGCGCCAGCAGGACCGGGACAGCGAAAGAGACCCAGTACTTC.

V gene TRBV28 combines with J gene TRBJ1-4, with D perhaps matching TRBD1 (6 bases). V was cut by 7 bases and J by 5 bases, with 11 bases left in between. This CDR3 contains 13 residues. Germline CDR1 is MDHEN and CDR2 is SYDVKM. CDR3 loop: CASMDSVNEKLFF. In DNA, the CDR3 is TGTGCCAGCATGGACAGCGTAAATGAAAAACTGTTTTTT.

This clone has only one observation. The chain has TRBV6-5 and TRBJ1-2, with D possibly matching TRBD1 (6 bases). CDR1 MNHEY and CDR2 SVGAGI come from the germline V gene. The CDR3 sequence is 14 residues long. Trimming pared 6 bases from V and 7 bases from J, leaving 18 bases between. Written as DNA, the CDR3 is TGTGCCAGCAGCCGAACAGGGTATGTGGGTGGCTACACCTTC. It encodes CASSRTGYVGGYTF.

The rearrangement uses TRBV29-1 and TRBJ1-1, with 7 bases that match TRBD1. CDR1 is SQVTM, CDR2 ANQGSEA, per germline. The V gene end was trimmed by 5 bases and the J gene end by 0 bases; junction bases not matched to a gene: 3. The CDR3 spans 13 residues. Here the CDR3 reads CSVRTGMNTEAFF. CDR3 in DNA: TGCAGCGTTCGGACAGGAATGAACACTGAAGCTTTCTTT.

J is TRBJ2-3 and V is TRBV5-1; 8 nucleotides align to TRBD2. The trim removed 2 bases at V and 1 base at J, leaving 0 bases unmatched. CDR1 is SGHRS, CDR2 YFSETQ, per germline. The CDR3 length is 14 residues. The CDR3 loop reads CASSFSGGTDTQYF. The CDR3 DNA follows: TGCGCCAGCAGCTTTAGCGGGGGCACAGATACGCAGTATTTT. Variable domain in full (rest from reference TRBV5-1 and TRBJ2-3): KAGVTQTPRYLIKTRGQQVTLSCSPISGHRSVSWYQQTPGQGLQFLFEYFSETQRNKGNFPGRFSGRQFSNSRSEMNVSTLELGDSALYLCASSFSGGTDTQYFGPGTRLTVL.

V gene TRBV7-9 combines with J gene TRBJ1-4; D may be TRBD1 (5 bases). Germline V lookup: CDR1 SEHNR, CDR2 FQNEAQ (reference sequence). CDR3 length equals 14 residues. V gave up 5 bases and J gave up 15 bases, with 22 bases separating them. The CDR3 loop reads CASSTSKGPFGVFF. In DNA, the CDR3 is TGTGCCAGCAGCACGTCTAAGGGGCCTTTCGGAGTGTTTTTT.

The CDR3 region has the DNA TGCGCCAGCAGCTTTAGTGCGGAAAATCAGCCCCAGCATTTT. It specifies CASSFSAENQPQHF. The V gene is TRBV5-1, the J gene TRBJ1-5; D call uncertain. Trimming removed 2 bases from V and 4 bases from J, with 10 bases in between. The CDR3 length is 14 residues. Germline CDR1 SGHRS, CDR2 YFSETQ. The full variable domain, rest sourced from reference TRBV5-1 and TRBJ1-5, is KAGVTQTPRYLIKTRGQQVTLSCSPISGHRSVSWYQQTPGQGLQFLFEYFSETQRNKGNFPGRFSGRQFSNSRSEMNVSTLELGDSALYLCASSFSAENQPQHFGDGTRLSIL.

The CDR3 here is CASSSRGVPSTDTQYF. CDR3 sequence (DNA): TGTGCCAGCTCGTCGCGGGGGGTCCCTAGCACAGATACGCAGTATTTT. This sequence joins TRBV18 and TRBJ2-3, with TRBD2 matching over 8 bases. The CDR3 totals 16 residues. With V trimmed by 6 bases and J by 0 bases, 8 bases remained unmatched. Germline values: CDR1 KGHSH, CDR2 LQKENI.